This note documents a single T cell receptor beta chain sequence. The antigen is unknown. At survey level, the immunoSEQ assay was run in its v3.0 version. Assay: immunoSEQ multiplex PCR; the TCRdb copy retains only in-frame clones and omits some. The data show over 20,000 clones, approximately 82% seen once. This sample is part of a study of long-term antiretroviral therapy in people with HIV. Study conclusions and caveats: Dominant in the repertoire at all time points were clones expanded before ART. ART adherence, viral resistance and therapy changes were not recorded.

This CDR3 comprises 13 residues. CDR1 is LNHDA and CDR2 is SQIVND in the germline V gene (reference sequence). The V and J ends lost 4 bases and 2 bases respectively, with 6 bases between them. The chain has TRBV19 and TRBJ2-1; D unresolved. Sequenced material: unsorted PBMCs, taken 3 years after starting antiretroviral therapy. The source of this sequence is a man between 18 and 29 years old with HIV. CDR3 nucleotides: TGTGCCAGTAGTACCTTTCCCTACAATGAGCAGTTCTTC. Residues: CASSTFPYNEQFF.